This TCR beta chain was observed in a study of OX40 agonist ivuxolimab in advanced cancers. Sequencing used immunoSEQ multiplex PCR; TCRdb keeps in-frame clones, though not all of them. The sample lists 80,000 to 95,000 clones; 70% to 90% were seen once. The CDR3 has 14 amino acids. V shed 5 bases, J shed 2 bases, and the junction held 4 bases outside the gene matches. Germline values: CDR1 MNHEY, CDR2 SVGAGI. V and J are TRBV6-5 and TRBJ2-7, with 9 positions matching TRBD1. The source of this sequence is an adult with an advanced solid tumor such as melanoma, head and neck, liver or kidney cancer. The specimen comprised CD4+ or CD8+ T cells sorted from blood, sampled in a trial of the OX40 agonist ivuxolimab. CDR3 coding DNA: TGTGCCAGCAGTATGGGACAGGGCCCCTACGAGCAGTACTTC. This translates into CASSMGQGPYEQYF.